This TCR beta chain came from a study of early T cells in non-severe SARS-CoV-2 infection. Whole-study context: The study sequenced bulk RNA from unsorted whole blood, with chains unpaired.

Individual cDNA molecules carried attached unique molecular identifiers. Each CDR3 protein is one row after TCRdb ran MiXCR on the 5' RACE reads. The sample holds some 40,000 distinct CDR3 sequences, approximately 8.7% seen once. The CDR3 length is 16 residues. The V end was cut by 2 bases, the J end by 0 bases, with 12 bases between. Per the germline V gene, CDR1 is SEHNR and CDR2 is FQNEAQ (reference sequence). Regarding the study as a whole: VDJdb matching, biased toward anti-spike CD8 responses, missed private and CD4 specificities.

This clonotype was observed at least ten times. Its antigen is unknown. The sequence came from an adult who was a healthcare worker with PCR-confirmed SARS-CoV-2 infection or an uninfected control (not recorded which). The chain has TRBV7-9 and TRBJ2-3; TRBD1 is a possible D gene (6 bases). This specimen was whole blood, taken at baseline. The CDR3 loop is CASSLTGQSSTDTQYF. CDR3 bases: TGTGCCAGCAGCTTAACAGGACAGTCTAGCACAGATACGCAGTATTTT.